This note documents a single TCR beta chain sequence. Data came from immunoSEQ multiplex PCR; TCRdb stores just in-frame clones and leaves some out. Seen here are 550,000 to 700,000 clones, about 80% observed once, and the top ten hold around 1.8%. The sample originates from a study of shared clonotypes between healthy human individuals. Study in general: Each donor's CD4 naive and CD4 memory cells filled three plates apiece, CD8 naive two, and CD8 memory one.

The V and J ends lost 7 bases and 5 bases respectively, with 17 bases between them. CDR1 MNHNY and CDR2 SVGAGI come from the germline V gene (reference sequence). The CDR3 totals 14 residues. This clonotype originated in a woman aged 30 to 39 in good health. This chain connects TRBV6-6 to TRBJ2-5; D tentatively reads TRBD1 or TRBD2 (6 bases each). What was sequenced was memory CD4+ T cells sorted from blood. The sample's subset: CD45RA-negative fraction. The DNA for the CDR3 is TGTGCCAGCAACAACCCGGGGGCGCGTGAGACCCAGTACTTC. Encoded protein: CASNNPGARETQYF.